The clone carrying this T cell receptor beta chain came up once. The antigen remains unidentified. Produced via immunoSEQ multiplex PCR; TCRdb's table is partial and in-frame only. The data show 87,000 or so clones, around 84% seen once. Time point described: pretreatment peripheral blood. The sample belongs to a study of PD-L1 blockade in urothelial cancer. General study points: Pretreatment blood TCR clonality under the median forecast improved survival.

This CDR3 comprises 14 residues. Trimming cost V 0 bases and J 2 bases, with 8 bases left between them. In germline, CDR1 is SGHRS, CDR2 YFSETQ. The source was PBMCs, collected around atezolizumab (anti-PD-L1) treatment. V usage is TRBV5-1 and J usage is TRBJ1-1; unclear D gene. The receptor was derived from a man in his fifties or sixties with urothelial cancer. The CDR3 DNA sequence: TGCGCCAGCAGCTTGGGGGAGTTAAACACTGAAGCTTTCTTT. Encoded protein: CASSLGELNTEAFF. The whole variable domain, remainder taken from reference TRBV5-1 and TRBJ1-1, is KAGVTQTPRYLIKTRGQQVTLSCSPISGHRSVSWYQQTPGQGLQFLFEYFSETQRNKGNFPGRFSGRQFSNSRSEMNVSTLELGDSALYLCASSLGELNTEAFFGQGTRLTVV.